The 23 T cell receptor beta chains reported below all come from one sample, sequenced in a study of blood T cell repertoires in COVID-19. The table came from immunoSEQ multiplex PCR; TCRdb's copy has only in-frame clones and leaves some out. This sample has 250,000 to 300,000 clones, with roughly 89% found just once. Sample: PBMCs or T cells enriched from blood (not recorded which). These receptors all come from a woman between 40 and 55 years old who had recovered from COVID-19.

The chain joins TRBV7-2 to TRBJ2-5; 7 bases agree with TRBD2. After removal of 1 base from V and 4 bases from J, the junction contained 12 bases not matched to a gene. CDR1 is SGHTA, CDR2 FQGNSA, per germline. The CDR3 is 17 amino acids. CDR3 in amino acids: CASSLVVSGGRTETQYF. In nucleotides, the CDR3 is TGTGCCAGCAGCTTAGTAGTAAGCGGCGGGAGAACAGAGACCCAGTACTTC.

This sequence joins TRBV6-5 and TRBJ1-2, with 10 nucleotides matching TRBD1. Germline loops: CDR1 MNHEY, CDR2 SVGAGI. V lost 10 bases, J lost 8 bases, and 7 bases stayed unmatched. The length of the CDR3 is 12 residues. CDR3 sequence reads: CATRTGGLGYTF. The CDR3 DNA reads TGTGCCACCCGGACAGGGGGTTTAGGCTACACCTTC.

This sequence joins TRBV6-1 and TRBJ2-2; TRBD2 is a possible D gene (6 bases). Germline V CDR1 and CDR2: MNHNS, SASEGT. V shed 1 base and J shed 2 bases, with 8 bases lying between them. This CDR3 has 15 amino acids. The CDR3 reads CASSEGGVNTGELFF. CDR3 nucleotide sequence: TGTGCCAGCAGTGAAGGGGGGGTTAACACCGGGGAGCTGTTTTTT.

The V gene is TRBV5-4, the J gene TRBJ2-3, with 9 bases that match TRBD1. Looked up from germline, CDR1 is SGHNT and CDR2 is YYREEE (reference sequence). V lost 4 bases, J lost 4 bases, and 7 bases stayed unmatched. The CDR3 covers 15 residues. The CDR3 bases are TGTGCCAGCAGCCGAGACAGGGGGAGGGCAGATACGCAGTATTTT. Translation: CASSRDRGRADTQYF. The full variable domain, completed using reference TRBV5-4 and TRBJ2-3, is ETGVTQSPTHLIKTRGQQVTLRCSSQSGHNTVSWYQQALGQGPQFIFQYYREEENGRGNFPPRFSGLQFPNYSSELNVNALELDDSALYLCASSRDRGRADTQYFGPGTRLTVL.

The CDR3, as DNA: TGCGCCAGCAGCTCGGAGGACAGGTTTTTGAATGAAGCTTTCTTT. It specifies CASSSEDRFLNEAFF. This sequence joins TRBV5-1 and TRBJ1-1; 7 nucleotides agree with TRBD1. V trimming: 3 bases; J trimming: 7 bases; junction bases outside the gene matches: 12. The CDR3 is 15 amino acids. CDR1 and CDR2 from the germline V gene are SGHRS and YFSETQ. The full variable domain, in which reference TRBV5-1 and TRBJ1-1 provide the parts outside the CDR3, is KAGVTQTPRYLIKTRGQQVTLSCSPISGHRSVSWYQQTPGQGLQFLFEYFSETQRNKGNFPGRFSGRQFSNSRSEMNVSTLELGDSALYLCASSSEDRFLNEAFFGQGTRLTVV.

The chain has TRBV7-2 and TRBJ1-1; D gene unclear. CDR3 size: 14 residues. V was trimmed by 3 bases and J by 4 bases, leaving 12 bases between them. Germline V CDR1 and CDR2: SGHTA, FQGNSA. CDR3 sequence reads: CASSLIVGGTEAFF. DNA of the CDR3: TGTGCCAGCAGCTTGATCGTGGGAGGCACTGAAGCTTTCTTT.

The rearrangement uses TRBV2 and TRBJ1-5; 11 nucleotides match TRBD1. The CDR3 extends over 15 amino acids. With V trimmed by 5 bases and J by 7 bases, 7 bases remained unmatched. From germline, CDR1 is SNHLY and CDR2 FYNNEI. The CDR3 DNA is TGTGCCAGCAGTCAGTGGACAGGGGGCGGACAGCCCCAGCATTTT. This encodes CASSQWTGGGQPQHF.

This chain links TRBV2 with TRBJ2-1, with 9 bases identical to TRBD2. V trimming: 7 bases; J trimming: 0 bases; junction bases outside the gene matches: 7. Germline V CDR1 and CDR2: SNHLY, FYNNEI. The CDR3 has 16 residues. The CDR3 loop reads CASTAGLASSYNEQFF. The CDR3 DNA follows: TGTGCCAGCACGGCCGGACTAGCGAGCTCCTACAATGAGCAGTTCTTC.

The chain recombines TRBV10-3 with TRBJ2-3; 8 bases fit TRBD2. Germline loops: CDR1 ENHRY, CDR2 SYGVKD. The CDR3 is made up of 15 amino acids. V trimming: 6 bases; J trimming: 5 bases; junction bases outside the gene matches: 10. The CDR3 here is CAISGGSGELDTQYF. The DNA of the CDR3 is TGTGCCATCAGCGGGGGTAGCGGGGAGTTAGATACGCAGTATTTT.

J is TRBJ1-2 and V is TRBV9; possible D gene TRBD1, 5 bases. The germline gives CDR1 SGDLS, CDR2 YYNGEE. V was pared by 0 bases and J by 3 bases, with 9 bases between. CDR3 length equals 14 residues. The CDR3 nucleotides are TGTGCCAGCAGCGTAGGGGGCCAGGACTATGGCTACACCTTC. Its translation: CASSVGGQDYGYTF.

The chain is built from TRBV18 and TRBJ1-2; possibly TRBD1 for D (6 bases). The V end lost 4 bases, the J end lost 5 bases, and 8 bases lay between the germline ends. Germline CDR1 is KGHSH and CDR2 is LQKENI. The CDR3 runs 12 residues. The CDR3 loop is CASSRDIYGYTF. The CDR3 DNA reads as TGTGCCAGCTCACGGGACATTTATGGCTACACCTTC.

The V gene is TRBV21-1, the J gene TRBJ1-3; TRBD1, the table's D call, was not compared with the DNA. TRBV21-1 is a recognized pseudogene. This CDR3 spans 16 amino acids. The CDR3 region is CASSKCTGSSGNTIYF. CDR3 nucleotides: TGTGCCAGCAGCAAATGCACAGGATCGTCTGGAAACACCATATATTTT.

This clone was counted only a few times. J is TRBJ1-1 and V is TRBV19; D gene uncertain. Per germline, CDR1 LNHDA and CDR2 SQIVND (reference sequence). V was trimmed by 5 bases and J by 1 base, leaving 11 bases between them. This CDR3 has 14 residues. CDR3 region: CASSYFLGNTEAFF. The CDR3 nucleotides read TGTGCCAGTAGTTATTTCCTCGGGAACACTGAAGCTTTCTTT.

V usage is TRBV2 and J usage is TRBJ2-7, with no clear D. CDR3 length: 17 residues. Germline V gene sequence: CDR1 SNHLY, CDR2 FYNNEI. V shed 0 bases and J shed 6 bases, with 21 bases lying between them. The CDR3: CASSEALLSVVISEQYF. The CDR3 nucleotides are TGTGCCAGCAGTGAAGCGCTTCTGTCGGTTGTCATTTCCGAGCAGTACTTC.

The V and J genes are TRBV5-1 and TRBJ2-2; D is ambiguous. CDR1 is SGHRS and CDR2 is YFSETQ in the germline V gene. The V and J ends lost 0 bases and 0 bases respectively, with 6 bases between them. The CDR3 extends over 15 amino acids. CDR3 region: CASSLASANTGELFF. In nucleotides, the CDR3 is TGCGCCAGCAGCTTGGCCTCAGCGAACACCGGGGAGCTGTTTTTT.

The chain carries TRBV9 and TRBJ1-1; 8 positions agree with TRBD1. Germline trimming cut 3 bases from V and 10 bases from J; bases unmatched to any gene: 20. The CDR3 length is 17 residues. The germline V gene has CDR1 SGDLS and CDR2 YYNGEE. CDR3 coding DNA: TGTGCCAGCAGCGCCCACATTAACGGACAGGGCACGGGACGAGCTTTCTTT. Residues: CASSAHINGQGTGRAFF.

V and J are TRBV7-2 and TRBJ2-7; 7 nucleotides align to TRBD2. Germline-derived CDR1 and CDR2 are SGHTA and FQGNSA. The length of the CDR3 is 15 residues. Trimming cost V 3 bases and J 4 bases; bases outside gene matches: 9. The CDR3 region has the DNA TGTGCCAGCAGCTTCGTGGCGGGACTACAGTACGAGCAGTACTTC. As protein: CASSFVAGLQYEQYF.

The chain recombines TRBV3-1 (or the pseudogene TRBV3-2) with TRBJ2-2, with D unclear. Trimming pared 5 bases from V and 4 bases from J, leaving 14 bases between. The CDR3 has 15 residues. Germline V gene data show CDR1 as LGHDT and CDR2 as YNNKEL (reference sequence). CDR3 sequence reads: CASSGWATVTGELFF. The CDR3 bases are TGTGCCAGCAGCGGGTGGGCTACAGTCACCGGGGAGCTGTTTTTT.

This chain connects TRBV5-1 to TRBJ2-3; D may be TRBD2 (5 bases). CDR1 is SGHRS, CDR2 YFSETQ, per germline. The CDR3 is 16 amino acids. V shed 6 bases and J shed 1 base, with 18 bases lying between them. CDR3 bases: TGCGCCAGCACTCCCCCAGGACTTGCGGGCACAGATACGCAGTATTTT. Protein product: CASTPPGLAGTDTQYF.

The chain couples TRBV4-3 to TRBJ1-2; D is uncertain. The CDR3 length is 14 residues. Germline V gives CDR1 LGHNA, CDR2 YSLEER. Trimming cost V 3 bases and J 4 bases, with 12 bases left between them. The CDR3: CASSQRTGSYGYTF. CDR3 in DNA: TGCGCCAGCAGCCAGCGAACCGGGTCCTATGGCTACACCTTC.

This chain joins TRBV30 and TRBJ2-2; TRBD2 matches at 9 bases. This CDR3 region has 14 residues. V was pared by 3 bases and J by 7 bases, with 6 bases of the junction left unmatched. The germline V gene has CDR1 GTSNPN and CDR2 SVGIG (reference sequence). CDR3 in amino acids: CAWRWTSDGGELFF. The DNA for the CDR3 is TGTGCCTGGAGGTGGACTAGCGATGGCGGGGAGCTGTTTTTT.

The chain joins TRBV4-3 to TRBJ1-1; possible D gene TRBD1, 5 bases. This CDR3 has 15 amino acids. Germline values: CDR1 LGHNA, CDR2 YSLEER. The ends were cut back, 0 bases at V and 6 bases at J, with 14 bases in the middle. The CDR3: CASSQDTGGWAEAFF. The CDR3 DNA reads as TGCGCCAGCAGCCAAGACACGGGGGGGTGGGCTGAAGCTTTCTTT.

V gene TRBV12-3 or TRBV12-4 combines with J gene TRBJ1-5, with a possible D match to TRBD1 (5 bases). The CDR3 length is 12 residues. With 3 bases removed from V and 6 bases from J, the gap between germline ends came to 6 bases. The CDR3: CASSLGGQPQHF. CDR3 coding DNA: TGTGCCAGCAGTTTGGGGGGTCAGCCCCAGCATTTT.